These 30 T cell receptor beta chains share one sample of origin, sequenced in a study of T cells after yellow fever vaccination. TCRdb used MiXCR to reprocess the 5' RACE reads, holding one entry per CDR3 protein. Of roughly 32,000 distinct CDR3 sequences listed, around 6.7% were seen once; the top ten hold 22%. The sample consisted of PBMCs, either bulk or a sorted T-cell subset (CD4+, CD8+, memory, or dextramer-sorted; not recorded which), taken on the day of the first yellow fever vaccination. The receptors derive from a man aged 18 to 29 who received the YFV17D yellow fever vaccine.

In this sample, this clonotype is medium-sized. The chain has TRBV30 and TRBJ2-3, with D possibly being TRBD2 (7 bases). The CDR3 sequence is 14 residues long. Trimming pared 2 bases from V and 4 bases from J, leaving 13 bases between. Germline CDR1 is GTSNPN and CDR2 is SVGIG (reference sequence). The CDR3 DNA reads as TGTGCCTGGAGTATCACGGGGGGCGCAGATACGCAGTATTTT. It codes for CAWSITGGADTQYF.

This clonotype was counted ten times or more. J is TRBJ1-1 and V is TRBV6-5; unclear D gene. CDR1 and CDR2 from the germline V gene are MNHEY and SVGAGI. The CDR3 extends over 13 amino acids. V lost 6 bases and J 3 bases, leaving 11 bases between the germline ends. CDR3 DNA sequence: TGTGCCAGCAGCCGCGGACGGGACACTGAAGCTTTCTTT. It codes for CASSRGRDTEAFF.

The CDR3 DNA sequence: TGCGCCAGCAGCTTGGAGGGGAAGGATTCACCCCTCCACTTT. The encoded protein is CASSLEGKDSPLHF. The V call is TRBV5-1, the J call TRBJ1-6, with D possibly being TRBD1 (5 bases). Trimming removed 0 bases at V and 8 bases at J, with 9 bases between. The CDR3 is 14 residues long. Germline V lookup: CDR1 SGHRS, CDR2 YFSETQ.

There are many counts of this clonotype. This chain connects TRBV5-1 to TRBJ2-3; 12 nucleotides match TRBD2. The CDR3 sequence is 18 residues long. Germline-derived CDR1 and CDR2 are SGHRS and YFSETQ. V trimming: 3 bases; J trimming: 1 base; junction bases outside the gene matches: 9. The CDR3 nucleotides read TGCGCCAGCAGCTACCGACTAGCGGGGGCCCGGGGCACAGATACGCAGTATTTT. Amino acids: CASSYRLAGARGTDTQYF.

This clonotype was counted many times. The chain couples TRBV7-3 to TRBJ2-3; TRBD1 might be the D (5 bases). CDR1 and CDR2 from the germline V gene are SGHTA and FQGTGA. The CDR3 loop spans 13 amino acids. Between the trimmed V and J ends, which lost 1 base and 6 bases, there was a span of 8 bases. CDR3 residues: CASSLSRGDTQYF. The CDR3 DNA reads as TGTGCCAGCAGCTTAAGTAGGGGCGATACGCAGTATTTT.

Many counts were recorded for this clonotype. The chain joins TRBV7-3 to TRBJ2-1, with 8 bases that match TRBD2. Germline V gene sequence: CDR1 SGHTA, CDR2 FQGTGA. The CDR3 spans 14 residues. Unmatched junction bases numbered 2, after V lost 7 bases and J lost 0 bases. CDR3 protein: CASTAGGSYNEQFF. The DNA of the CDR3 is TGTGCCAGCACGGCGGGGGGCTCCTACAATGAGCAGTTCTTC.

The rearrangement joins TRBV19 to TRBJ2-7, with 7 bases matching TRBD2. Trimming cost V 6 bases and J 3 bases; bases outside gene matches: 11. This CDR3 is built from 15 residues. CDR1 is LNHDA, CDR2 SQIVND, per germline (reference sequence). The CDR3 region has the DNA TGTGCCAGTAGGGATGAGCGGGGCCCGGTCTACGAGCAGTACTTC. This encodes CASRDERGPVYEQYF. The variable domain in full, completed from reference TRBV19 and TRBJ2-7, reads DGGITQSPKYLFRKEGQNVTLSCEQNLNHDAMYWYRQDPGQGLRLIYYSQIVNDFQKGDIAEGYSVSREKKESFPLTVTSAQKNPTAFYLCASRDERGPVYEQYFGPGTRLTVT.

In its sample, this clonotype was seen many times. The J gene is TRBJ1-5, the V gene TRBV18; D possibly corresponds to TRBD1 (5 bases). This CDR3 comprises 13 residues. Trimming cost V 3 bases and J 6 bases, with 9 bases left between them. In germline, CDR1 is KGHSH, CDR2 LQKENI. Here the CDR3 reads CASSPGGGQPQHF. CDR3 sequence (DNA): TGTGCCAGCTCACCGGGGGGGGGTCAGCCCCAGCATTTT.

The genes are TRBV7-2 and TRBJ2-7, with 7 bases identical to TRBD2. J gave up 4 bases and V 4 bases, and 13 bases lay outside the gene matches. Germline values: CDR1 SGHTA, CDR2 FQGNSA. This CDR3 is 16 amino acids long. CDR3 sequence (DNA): TGTGCCAGCAGCTCTCAGGTGGGAGGGTATGGGTACGAGCAGTACTTC. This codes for CASSSQVGGYGYEQYF.

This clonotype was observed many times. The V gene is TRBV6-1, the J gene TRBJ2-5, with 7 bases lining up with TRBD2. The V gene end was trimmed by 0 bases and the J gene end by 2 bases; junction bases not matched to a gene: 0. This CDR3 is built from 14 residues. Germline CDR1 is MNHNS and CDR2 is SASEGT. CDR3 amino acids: CASSEAGGQETQYF. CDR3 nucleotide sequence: TGTGCCAGCAGTGAAGCGGGGGGGCAAGAGACCCAGTACTTC.

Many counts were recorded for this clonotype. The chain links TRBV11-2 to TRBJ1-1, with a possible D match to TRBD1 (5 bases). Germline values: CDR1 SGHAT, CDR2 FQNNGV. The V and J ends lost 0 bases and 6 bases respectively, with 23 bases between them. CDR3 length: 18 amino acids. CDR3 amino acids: CASSLDSARDREDAEAFF. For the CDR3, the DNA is TGTGCCAGCAGCTTAGACTCGGCTCGGGACCGAGAGGACGCTGAAGCTTTCTTT.

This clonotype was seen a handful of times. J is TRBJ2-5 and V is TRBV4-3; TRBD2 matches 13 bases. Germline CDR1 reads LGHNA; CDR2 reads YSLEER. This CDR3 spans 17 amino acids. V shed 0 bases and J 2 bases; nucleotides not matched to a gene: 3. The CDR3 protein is CASSQDGTSGNQETQYF. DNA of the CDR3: TGCGCCAGCAGCCAAGACGGGACTAGCGGGAATCAAGAGACCCAGTACTTC.

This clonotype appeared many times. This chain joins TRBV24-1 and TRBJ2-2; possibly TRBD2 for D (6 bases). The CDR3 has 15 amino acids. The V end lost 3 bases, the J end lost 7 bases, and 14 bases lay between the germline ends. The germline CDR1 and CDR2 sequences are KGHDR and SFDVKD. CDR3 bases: TGTGCCACCAGTGATGGGGACTTCATGGGCGGGGAGCTGTTTTTT. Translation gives CATSDGDFMGGELFF.

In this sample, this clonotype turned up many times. CDR3: CASSRYRGDTEAFF. In DNA form, the CDR3 reads TGTGCCAGCAGTCGGTACAGGGGGGACACTGAAGCTTTCTTT. The rearrangement uses TRBV28 and TRBJ1-1, with 8 bases identical to TRBD1. Unmatched junction bases numbered 5, after V lost 5 bases and J lost 3 bases. Germline V gene data show CDR1 as MDHEN and CDR2 as SYDVKM. The CDR3 spans 14 residues.

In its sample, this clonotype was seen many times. The CDR3, as DNA: TGCGCCAGCAGTCGTCTTCCTAGCAATCAGCCCCAGCATTTT. It encodes CASSRLPSNQPQHF. The chain joins TRBV4-1 to TRBJ1-5; D ambiguous. The CDR3 has 14 residues. V was trimmed by 6 bases and J by 0 bases, leaving 9 bases between them. Germline assignment: CDR1 MGHRA and CDR2 YSYEKL.

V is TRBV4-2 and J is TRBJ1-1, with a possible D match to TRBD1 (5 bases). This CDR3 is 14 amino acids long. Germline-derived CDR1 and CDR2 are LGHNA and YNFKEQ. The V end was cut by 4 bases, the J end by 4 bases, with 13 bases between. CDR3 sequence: CASSPEGRGTEAFF. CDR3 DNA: TGTGCCAGCAGCCCCGAGGGGCGAGGCACTGAAGCTTTCTTT.

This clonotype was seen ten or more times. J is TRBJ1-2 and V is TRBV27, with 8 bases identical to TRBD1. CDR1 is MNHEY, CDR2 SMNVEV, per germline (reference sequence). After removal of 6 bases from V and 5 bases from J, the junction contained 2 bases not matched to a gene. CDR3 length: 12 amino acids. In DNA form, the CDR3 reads TGTGCCAGCAGGAGGACAGGGTATGGCTACACCTTC. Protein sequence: CASRRTGYGYTF.

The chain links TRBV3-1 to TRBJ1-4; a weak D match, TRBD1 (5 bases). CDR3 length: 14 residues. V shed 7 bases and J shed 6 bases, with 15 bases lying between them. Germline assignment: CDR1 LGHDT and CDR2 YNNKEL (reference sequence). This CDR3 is CASTSSGGDEKLFF. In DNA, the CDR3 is TGTGCCAGCACCTCAAGTGGGGGTGATGAAAAACTGTTTTTT.

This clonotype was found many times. The CDR3 DNA is TGCGCCAGCAGCCAAGATTCCGCGGGGGGGTACAATGAGCAGTTCTTC. Protein: CASSQDSAGGYNEQFF. The rearrangement uses TRBV4-3 and TRBJ2-1; 9 bases are shared with TRBD2. Germline V gene data show CDR1 as LGHNA and CDR2 as YSLEER. J gave up 4 bases and V 0 bases, and 4 bases lay outside the gene matches. CDR3 length: 16 amino acids.

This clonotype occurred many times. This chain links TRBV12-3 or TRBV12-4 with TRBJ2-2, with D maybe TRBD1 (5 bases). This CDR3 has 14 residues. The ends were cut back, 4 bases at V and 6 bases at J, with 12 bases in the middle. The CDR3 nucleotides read TGTGCCAGCAGTTCCATGGGGCTCCCCGGGGAGCTGTTTTTT. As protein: CASSSMGLPGELFF.

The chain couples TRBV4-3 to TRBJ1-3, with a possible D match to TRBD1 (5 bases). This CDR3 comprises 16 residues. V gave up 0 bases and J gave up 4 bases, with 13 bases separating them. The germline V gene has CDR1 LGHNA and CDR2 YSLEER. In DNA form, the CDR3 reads TGCGCCAGCAGCCAAGAATCGGGGGGGTCGGGAAACACCATATATTTT. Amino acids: CASSQESGGSGNTIYF.

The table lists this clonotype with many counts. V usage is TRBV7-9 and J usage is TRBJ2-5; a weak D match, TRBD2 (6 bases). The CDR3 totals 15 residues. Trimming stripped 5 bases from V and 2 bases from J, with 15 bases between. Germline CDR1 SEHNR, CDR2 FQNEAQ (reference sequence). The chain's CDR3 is CASSPRLASQETQYF. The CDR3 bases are TGTGCCAGCAGCCCTCGTCTAGCGAGTCAAGAGACCCAGTACTTC.

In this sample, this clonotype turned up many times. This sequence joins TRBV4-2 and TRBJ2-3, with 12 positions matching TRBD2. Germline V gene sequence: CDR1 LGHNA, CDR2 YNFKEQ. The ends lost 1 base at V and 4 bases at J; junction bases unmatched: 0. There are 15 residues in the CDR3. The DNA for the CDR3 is TGTGCCAGCAGCCAAGGGACTAGCGGGGCAGATACGCAGTATTTT. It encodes CASSQGTSGADTQYF.

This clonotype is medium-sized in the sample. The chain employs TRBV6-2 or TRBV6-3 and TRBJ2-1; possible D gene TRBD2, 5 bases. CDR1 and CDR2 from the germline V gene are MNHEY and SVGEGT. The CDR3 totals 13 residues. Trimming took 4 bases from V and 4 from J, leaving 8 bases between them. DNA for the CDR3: TGTGCCAGCAGTTGGGGAGTTTACAATGAGCAGTTCTTC. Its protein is CASSWGVYNEQFF.

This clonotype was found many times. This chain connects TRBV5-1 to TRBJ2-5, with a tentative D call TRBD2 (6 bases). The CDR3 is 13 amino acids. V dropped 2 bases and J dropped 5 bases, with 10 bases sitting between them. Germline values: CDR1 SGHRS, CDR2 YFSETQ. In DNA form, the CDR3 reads TGCGCCAGCAGCTTCGCGGGGCTTGAGACCCAGTACTTC. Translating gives CASSFAGLETQYF.

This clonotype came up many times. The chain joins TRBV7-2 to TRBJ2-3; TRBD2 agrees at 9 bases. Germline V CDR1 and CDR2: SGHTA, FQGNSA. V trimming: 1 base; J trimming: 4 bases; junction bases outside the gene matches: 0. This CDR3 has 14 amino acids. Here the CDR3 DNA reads TGTGCCAGCAGCTTAGGGACTAGCGCAGATACGCAGTATTTT. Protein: CASSLGTSADTQYF.

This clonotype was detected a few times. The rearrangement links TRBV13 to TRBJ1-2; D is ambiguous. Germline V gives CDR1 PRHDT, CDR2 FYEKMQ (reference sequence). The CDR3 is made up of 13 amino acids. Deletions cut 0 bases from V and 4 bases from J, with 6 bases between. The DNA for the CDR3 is TGTGCCAGCAGCTTAGGCCCTACCTATGGCTACACCTTC. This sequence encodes CASSLGPTYGYTF.

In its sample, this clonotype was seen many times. Here the CDR3 DNA reads TGCGCCAGCAGCCAAGGGGACAGATTCACAGATACGCAGTATTTT. It codes for CASSQGDRFTDTQYF. The V call is TRBV4-1, the J call TRBJ2-3; the match to TRBD1 covers 7 bases. Germline trimming cut 1 base from V and 2 bases from J; bases unmatched to any gene: 3. This CDR3 has 15 residues. Germline CDR1 reads MGHRA; CDR2 reads YSYEKL.

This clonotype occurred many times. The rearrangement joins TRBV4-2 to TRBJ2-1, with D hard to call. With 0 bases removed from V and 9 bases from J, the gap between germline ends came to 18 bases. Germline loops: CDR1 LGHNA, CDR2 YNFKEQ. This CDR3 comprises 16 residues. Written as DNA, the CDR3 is TGTGCCAGCAGCCAAGATTCTGCAGGAAGGGTCGGTGAGCAGTTCTTC. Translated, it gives CASSQDSAGRVGEQFF.

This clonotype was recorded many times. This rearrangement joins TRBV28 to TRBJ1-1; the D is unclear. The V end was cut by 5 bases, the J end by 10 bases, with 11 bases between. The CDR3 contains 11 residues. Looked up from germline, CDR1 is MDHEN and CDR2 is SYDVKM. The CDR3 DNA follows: TGTGCCAGCAGTCCCGGGTATGGAGCTTTCTTT. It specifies CASSPGYGAFF.